This T cell receptor beta chain was profiled in a study of post-analysis software for immune sequencing data. Whole-study context: Some patients lacked subtype; others had relapsing-remitting, secondary progressive or progressive-relapsing disease. Overall study findings and caveats: In patients, TRBV5-6, TRBV5-1 and TRBV20-1 belonged to about five TRBV segments found more frequently than in controls.

This clonotype was seen ten or more times. Its antigen remains unidentified. Presence of unique molecular identifiers characterized the TCR beta cDNA libraries. TCRdb independently ran MiXCR on the PCR reads; one entry per CDR3 protein. The sample shows hundreds of thousands of distinct CDR3 sequences, 36% of them seen only once. Germline V lookup: CDR1 SGHRS, CDR2 YFSETQ. The CDR3 spans 17 residues. V shed 4 bases, J shed 13 bases, and the junction held 21 bases outside the gene matches. This chain links TRBV5-1 with TRBJ2-1, with 9 bases matching TRBD2. Sequenced sample: blood. The source is a girl aged 10 to 17 with multiple sclerosis. CDR3 loop: CASSPLTSAGGSDRQFF. CDR3 in DNA: TGCGCCAGCAGCCCCCTCACGTCAGCGGGGGGTAGCGACCGCCAGTTCTTC.